This section outlines one TCR beta chain sequence together with its context. Its binding antigen is unknown. Within one base of it there is no much larger clone, and no base qualities were kept. This specimen comes from a study of Ad26.COV2.S vaccination and SARS-CoV-2 variants (dated by TCRdb to about 2021). With regard to the full study: Donors in the vaccine arm were drawn from COV1001, a multicentre, randomized, double-blind, placebo-controlled phase I-IIa trial testing Ad26.COV2.S in healthy adults. Ad26.COV2.S was administered intramuscularly at a dose of 5x10^10 or 1x10^11 viral particles, either as one shot or as two shots given 56 days apart. Sequencing of the TCRbeta repertoire served to evaluate the specificity and breadth of SARS-CoV-2-reactive T cell receptors following Ad26.COV2.S vaccination. The TCR-sequenced set comprised about 32 samples: around 20 Ad26.COV2.S vaccine recipients, 5 placebo recipients and 8 SARS-CoV-2 convalescent individuals. Participants in the trial were split at random into five groups of five each, receiving low-dose or high-dose Ad26.COV2.S once or twice, or else placebo on both occasions. Throughout the experiments and outcome assessment, investigators stayed blinded to trial group allocation. What the research found in general, with its limitations: Comparable non-spike TCR breadth was observed between vaccine and placebo recipients, consistent with only spike being contained in the vaccine. After vaccination, substantial breadth of spike-specific CD8+ and CD4+ T cell responses was reported. Comparing responses between vaccine doses or regimens was not something the study was powered to do. Higher spike-specific TCR breadth was observed in Ad26.COV2.S recipients than in placebo recipients (P = 0.0014). According to the authors, total T cell responses may have been underestimated by the TCR breadth and depth analyses.

In the paper's terms, the treatment or condition label means: about 20 received Ad26.COV2.S at low or high dose, single or two shots; roughly five received placebo; per-sample allocation not given. Repertoires of vaccine and placebo recipients were sequenced from samples taken on day 63 after the first injection. In Cohort 1b, roughly 26 adults aged 18-55 years were enrolled at a single site in Boston, USA, between 29 July and 7 August 2020. As a vaccine, Ad26.COV2.S was a replication-incompetent adenovirus type 26 vector that expressed a prefusion-stabilized SARS-CoV-2 spike protein derived from the original Wuhan strain. The CDR3, from cysteine to phenylalanine, totals 18 residues. The sequence is cut down to CDR3 DNA, 54 bases in frame from base 1. The V end loses 4 bases and the J end loses 5 bases, and a stretch of 27 bases separates them. CDR1 SGHRS and CDR2 YFSETQ were looked up in the germline V gene.

TCRbeta CDR3 regions were sequenced with the immunoSEQ Assay. After extraction, genomic DNA underwent amplification by bias-controlled multiplex PCR, followed by high-throughput sequencing. Concerning the study's data processing: Collapsing and filtering of sequences were performed to quantify the absolute abundance of each unique TCRbeta CDR3 region. Usable DNA was measured by amplifying reference genes present in all nucleated cells, and TCRbeta template counts were normalized to that usable DNA to estimate T cell fraction. Repertoire TCRs were annotated as SARS-CoV-2-specific by exact matching of V gene, CDR3 amino acid sequence and J gene to a known reactive TCR set. The reference SARS-CoV-2 TCR set was derived from MIRA and filtered for enrichment in COVID-19-positive ImmuneCODE repertoires, a step that removed public or cross-reactive TCRs. Using the MIRA antigens, annotated TCRs were further analysed by specific ORF or by position within an ORF. Depth was the summed frequency of annotated unique rearrangements, while breadth was defined as annotated unique rearrangements over total unique productive rearrangements. Group comparisons of TCR breadth used two-sided Wilcoxon rank-sum tests. In its TCRdb copy, this immuneACCESS table keeps in-frame sequences only and misses some clones. Where compared with another copy, unresolved V genes explain less than half of these, and the others have no known cause. That table is the source of V, J and clone size, and D and trimming were worked out from the DNA. Counted in this sample were about 350,000 clones; approximately 90% of them appeared once. The leading ten clones occupy around 6.1% of the sample.

This clonotype was sampled from a person between 18 and 60 years old who received the Ad26.COV2.S COVID-19 vaccine or a placebo. Sequences were derived from peripheral blood, sampled in a trial of Ad26.COV2.S vaccine versus placebo. The chain is assembled from TRBV5-1 and TRBJ2-5, and perhaps TRBD2 as D gene, on 6 matching bases. The sequence in DNA is TGCGCCAGCAGCCTGGAGCCGCGGGACTTCGGAGGAGGGGAGACCCAGTACTTC. It translates as CASSLEPRDFGGGETQYF. The full variable domain, completed from the reference TRBV5-1 and TRBJ2-5 proteins outside the CDR3, reads KAGVTQTPRYLIKTRGQQVTLSCSPISGHRSVSWYQQTPGQGLQFLFEYFSETQRNKGNFPGRFSGRQFSNSRSEMNVSTLELGDSALYLCASSLEPRDFGGGETQYFGPGTRLLVL.